Below are 18 T cell receptor beta chains sequenced from a single sample in a study of response to subunit inactivated influenza vaccine. MiXCR was run by TCRdb on the RT-PCR reads, yielding one entry per CDR3 protein. Among around 530,000 distinct CDR3 sequences listed, roughly 12% were seen once. The specimen was PBMCs from blood, collected on the day of vaccination. The receptors derive from a man aged 50 to 60 who received an inactivated influenza vaccine.

The V gene is TRBV29-1, the J gene TRBJ2-6, with TRBD1 matching over 9 bases. After removal of 7 bases from V and 0 bases from J, the junction contained 7 bases not matched to a gene. Germline V CDR1 and CDR2: SQVTM, ANQGSEA. The length of the CDR3 is 16 residues. CDR3 DNA: TGCAGCGGGGGGGACAGGGCCCCCTCTGGGGCCAACGTCCTGACTTTC. Translated: CSGGDRAPSGANVLTF. The variable domain in full, completed from reference TRBV29-1 and TRBJ2-6, reads SAVISQKPSRDICQRGTSLTIQCQVDSQVTMMFWYRQQPGQSLTLIATANQGSEATYESGFVIDKFPISRPNLTFSTLTVSNMSPEDSSIYLCSGGDRAPSGANVLTFGAGSRLTVL.

This clonotype has ten or more counts. The chain employs TRBV5-1 and TRBJ2-1; 7 bases are a match to TRBD1. The CDR3 covers 13 residues. Trimming removed 3 bases from V and 5 bases from J; junction bases left unmatched: 2. CDR1 is SGHRS, CDR2 YFSETQ, per germline. Here the CDR3 DNA reads TGCGCCAGCAGCTCGGGACAGCACAATGAGCAGTTCTTC. Translating it yields CASSSGQHNEQFF.

This clonotype has at least ten counts. This chain joins TRBV5-6 and TRBJ2-3; no reliable D call. Trimming stripped 0 bases from V and 4 bases from J, with 6 bases between. Germline values: CDR1 SGHDT, CDR2 YYEEEE. This CDR3 spans 13 amino acids. The CDR3 spells CASSLGVSDTQYF. CDR3 nucleotides: TGTGCCAGCAGCTTGGGAGTTTCAGATACGCAGTATTTT.

In regard to this clonotype: Germline and junction disagree at one end, which may indicate a read error. This chain connects TRBV7-7 to TRBJ2-5; 10 nucleotides line up with TRBD2. This CDR3 is built from 16 residues. Germline V gives CDR1 SSHAT, CDR2 FNYEAQ (reference sequence). CDR3 in amino acids: CASSPSGRAGQKTQYF. In nucleotides, the CDR3 is TGTGCCAGCAGCCCCAGCGGGAGGGCCGGCCAAAAGACCCAGTACTTC. Variable domain in full (rest from reference TRBV7-7 and TRBJ2-5): GAGVSQSPRYKVTKRGQDVTLRCDPISSHATLYWYQQALGQGPEFLTYFNYEAQPDKSGLPSDRFSAERPEGSISTLTIQRTEQRDSAMYRCASSPSGRAGQKTQYFGPGTRLLVL.

This clonotype appeared many times. The chain carries TRBV7-2 and TRBJ2-7; 7 nucleotides align to TRBD1. Germline V gene data show CDR1 as SGHTA and CDR2 as FQGNSA. This CDR3 is 13 amino acids long. Losses at the gene ends were 3 bases for V and 5 bases for J; bases not matched to a gene: 4. CDR3 DNA: TGTGCCAGCAGCTTTGACAGGGTCAACGAGCAGTACTTC. It codes for CASSFDRVNEQYF.

The rearrangement links TRBV29-1 to TRBJ2-1; D not resolved. V lost 7 bases to trimming and J lost 4 bases, with 17 bases between them. Germline assignment: CDR1 SQVTM and CDR2 ANQGSEA. There are 14 residues in the CDR3. This chain's CDR3 is CSAAGVALYNEQFF. The CDR3 DNA reads TGCAGCGCCGCTGGGGTTGCTCTGTACAATGAGCAGTTCTTC.

Ten or more counts support this clonotype. This chain links TRBV4-1 with TRBJ1-1; no firm D call. The CDR3 is 13 residues long. Germline lookup yields CDR1 MGHRA and CDR2 YSYEKL. The V gene lost 3 bases and the J gene lost 0 bases, with 5 bases spanning the gap. CDR3 region: CASSQSVNTEAFF. Here the CDR3 DNA reads TGCGCCAGCAGCCAGTCGGTGAACACTGAAGCTTTCTTT.

This clonotype was seen many times. The V call is TRBV29-1, the J call TRBJ2-7; 7 bases agree with TRBD1. Trimming took 7 bases from V and 1 from J; bases not matched to a gene: 4. The germline CDR1 and CDR2 sequences are SQVTM and ANQGSEA. This CDR3 region has 12 residues. CDR3 residues: CSATTGSYEQYF. The CDR3 DNA follows: TGCAGCGCAACGACAGGGTCCTACGAGCAGTACTTC.

V and J are TRBV12-3 or TRBV12-4 and TRBJ2-2; D may be TRBD2 (6 bases). Trimming shortened V by 5 bases and J by 8 bases, and 18 bases separated the two germline ends. The CDR3 is 15 residues long. CDR3 sequence reads: CASSAYSRGWGELFF. The CDR3 DNA is TGTGCCAGCAGTGCCTACTCGCGGGGTTGGGGGGAGCTGTTTTTT.

This clonotype has only a few counts. The rearrangement uses TRBV7-8 and TRBJ2-4; D might be TRBD1 (6 bases). Germline V gives CDR1 SGHVS, CDR2 FQNEAQ. The V and J ends lost 5 bases and 5 bases respectively, with 10 bases between them. There are 13 residues in the CDR3. The CDR3 region has the DNA TGTGCCAGCAGCAGGGCAGGGGAAAACATTCAGTACTTC. Translated, it gives CASSRAGENIQYF.

This clonotype has a handful of counts. This chain's CDR3 is CASSPWGDSSNTEAFF. The DNA for the CDR3 is TGTGCCAGCAGCCCTTGGGGCGACAGTTCGAACACTGAAGCTTTCTTT. This chain links TRBV3-1 with TRBJ1-1, with D perhaps matching TRBD1 (5 bases). Deletions cut 4 bases from V and 1 base from J, with 16 bases between. The CDR3 sequence is 16 residues long. Germline V lookup: CDR1 LGHDT, CDR2 YNNKEL (reference sequence). Supplemented by reference TRBV3-1 and TRBJ1-1, the full variable domain reads DTAVSQTPKYLVTQMGNDKSIKCEQNLGHDTMYWYKQDSKKFLKIMFSYNNKELIINETVPNRFSPKSPDKAHLNLHINSLELGDSAVYFCASSPWGDSSNTEAFFGQGTRLTVV.

This clonotype was found many times. The rearrangement uses TRBV5-1 and TRBJ2-2, with D hard to call. Trimming cost V 0 bases and J 4 bases, with 13 bases left between them. The length of the CDR3 is 16 residues. Germline lookup yields CDR1 SGHRS and CDR2 YFSETQ. CDR3 in amino acids: CASSLVVQTLTGELFF. The CDR3 bases are TGCGCCAGCAGCTTGGTAGTACAAACCCTCACCGGGGAGCTGTTTTTT.

The chain has TRBV12-3 or TRBV12-4 and TRBJ2-1; 7 bases are shared with TRBD1. V was clipped by 1 base and J by 7 bases; unmatched bases: 7. CDR3 size: 15 residues. CDR3 DNA sequence: TGTGCCAGCAGTTTAGAGGGGGCGCATGTAAATGAGCAGTTCTTC. Translated, it gives CASSLEGAHVNEQFF.

The chain is built from TRBV12-3 or TRBV12-4 and TRBJ2-1; D possibly corresponds to TRBD1 (7 bases). Trimming cost V 6 bases and J 1 base, with 16 bases left between them. The CDR3 loop spans 16 amino acids. In DNA, the CDR3 is TGTGCCAGCAGCCCCGAACAGGGGAGGTCCTACAATGAGCAGTTCTTC. It is translated as CASSPEQGRSYNEQFF.

The genes are TRBV11-3 and TRBJ2-2; 8 bases align to TRBD1. This CDR3 contains 14 residues. CDR1 is SGHNT and CDR2 is YENEEA in the germline V gene. V was pared by 5 bases and J by 6 bases, with 5 bases of the junction left unmatched. The CDR3 spells CASSILQGAGELFF. Here the CDR3 DNA reads TGTGCCAGCAGCATACTACAGGGGGCCGGGGAGCTGTTTTTT.

The rearrangement joins TRBV11-2 to TRBJ2-6, with a weak D call TRBD2 (6 bases). V was trimmed by 5 bases and J by 2 bases, leaving 22 bases between them. Germline CDR1 SGHAT, CDR2 FQNNGV. The CDR3 totals 19 residues. CDR3 in amino acids: CASSTRLVSVSAGANVLTF. CDR3 in DNA: TGTGCCAGCAGCACCAGACTAGTCTCCGTCAGTGCTGGGGCCAACGTCCTGACTTTC. Full variable domain (outside the CDR3, taken from reference TRBV11-2 and TRBJ2-6): EAGVAQSPRYKIIEKRQSVAFWCNPISGHATLYWYQQILGQGPKLLIQFQNNGVVDDSQLPKDRFSAERLKGVDSTLKIQPAKLEDSAVYLCASSTRLVSVSAGANVLTFGAGSRLTVL.

In this sample, this clonotype turned up many times. The rearrangement uses TRBV5-1 and TRBJ2-5; the D call may be TRBD1 or TRBD2 (6 bases each). V dropped 4 bases and J dropped 4 bases, with 26 bases sitting between them. Germline values: CDR1 SGHRS, CDR2 YFSETQ. The CDR3 covers 18 residues. The CDR3 region has the DNA TGCGCCAGCAGCGAACCCCTTAAACGGGACGGAGGGGGAGAGACCCAGTACTTC. It is translated as CASSEPLKRDGGGETQYF.

In this sample, this clonotype turned up a few times. The chain is built from TRBV6-5 and TRBJ1-2; TRBD1 matches at 10 bases. CDR1 is MNHEY, CDR2 SVGAGI, per germline. Losses at the gene ends were 4 bases for V and 6 bases for J; bases not matched to a gene: 5. The CDR3 length is 14 residues. The CDR3 region is CASSWDRGTNGYTF. CDR3 sequence (DNA): TGTGCCAGCAGTTGGGACAGGGGAACTAATGGCTACACCTTC.